Listed here are 2 T cell receptor beta chains from one sample, sequenced in a study of glioma-infiltrating T cells after dendritic cell vaccination. Assay: immunoSEQ multiplex PCR; the TCRdb copy retains only in-frame clones and omits some. The sample contains fewer than 100,000 clones, just over 85% of which appear only once. The material sequenced was blood, taken before dendritic cell vaccination. The source of these receptors is a human donor with glioblastoma.

The rearrangement joins TRBV5-1 to TRBJ2-4; 8 bases map to TRBD1. The V gene end was trimmed by 0 bases and the J gene end by 8 bases; junction bases not matched to a gene: 4. The CDR3 consists of 14 residues. Germline assignment: CDR1 SGHRS and CDR2 YFSETQ. CDR3 nucleotide sequence: TGCGCCAGCAGCTTGGCCGACAGGGGTGACATTCAGTACTTC. It specifies CASSLADRGDIQYF.

This chain connects TRBV19 to TRBJ2-7; D is unclear. The CDR3 runs to 14 residues. V lost 0 bases and J lost 6, with 12 bases in between. Germline-derived CDR1 and CDR2 are LNHDA and SQIVND (reference sequence). DNA for the CDR3: TGTGCCAGTAGTATAGATCTATGGGCTTTCGAGCAGTACTTC. Translating it yields CASSIDLWAFEQYF. Supplemented by reference TRBV19 and TRBJ2-7, the full variable domain reads DGGITQSPKYLFRKEGQNVTLSCEQNLNHDAMYWYRQDPGQGLRLIYYSQIVNDFQKGDIAEGYSVSREKKESFPLTVTSAQKNPTAFYLCASSIDLWAFEQYFGPGTRLTVT.